This T cell receptor (beta chain) was sequenced for a study of blood T cell repertoires in COVID-19. Some clones are missing from TCRdb's copy, which holds only in-frame ones; the method was immunoSEQ multiplex PCR. The table has about 440,000 clones, 88% seen once; the top ten hold around an eighth. The TCR comes from a woman aged 45 to 65 with COVID-19, enrolled during active disease. The sample consisted of peripheral blood.

This chain's CDR3 is CASSYGGRSPLHF. For the CDR3, the DNA is TGTGCCAGCAGTTATGGGGGGAGGTCACCCCTCCACTTT. V and J are TRBV6-6 and TRBJ1-6, with D possibly being TRBD1 (5 bases). Deletions cut 3 bases from V and 10 bases from J, with 10 bases between. The V gene's germline CDR1 is MNHNY and CDR2 SVGAGI (reference sequence). The CDR3 runs to 13 residues.